Shown below are 10 T cell receptor beta chains from a single sample sequenced in a study of blood T cell repertoires in COVID-19. Only in-frame clones appear in the TCRdb table, and some are missing; sequencing was by immunoSEQ multiplex PCR. This sample has about 240,000 clones, with about 80% found just once. The sample comprised peripheral blood. These receptors came from a man younger than 45 who had recovered from COVID-19.

V is TRBV5-8 and J is TRBJ2-3, with 7 bases aligning to TRBD1. J was trimmed by 3 bases and V by 0 bases; bases with no gene match: 4. The CDR3 has 15 amino acids. Germline V gene sequence: CDR1 SGHTS, CDR2 YDEGEE. The CDR3 nucleotides are TGTGCCAGCAGCTTGGCCGCAGGGGGTACAGATACGCAGTATTTT. This encodes CASSLAAGGTDTQYF.

The rearrangement links TRBV5-5 to TRBJ2-1; 7 bases line up with TRBD1. CDR1 is SGHKS, CDR2 YYEKEE, per germline (reference sequence). The CDR3 length is 15 residues. J was trimmed by 4 bases and V by 3 bases; bases with no gene match: 7. CDR3 nucleotide sequence: TGTGCCAGCAGCTGGACAGGTAGGGGTTACAATGAGCAGTTCTTC. This codes for CASSWTGRGYNEQFF.

The table lists this clone with a count of one. V gene TRBV5-1 combines with J gene TRBJ2-5; TRBD2 aligns across 8 bases. The CDR3 has 15 amino acids. The germline gives CDR1 SGHRS, CDR2 YFSETQ. V lost 4 bases, J lost 4 bases, and 9 bases stayed unmatched. The CDR3 region is CASSIKRGSVETQYF. The CDR3 DNA reads TGCGCCAGCAGCATAAAGCGGGGGTCGGTAGAGACCCAGTACTTC.

This clone was recorded only once. The chain couples TRBV6-5 to TRBJ1-5; no reliable D call. The CDR3 loop spans 15 amino acids. The germline gives CDR1 MNHEY, CDR2 SVGAGI. Deletions cut 5 bases from V and 2 bases from J, with 13 bases between. The CDR3 DNA follows: TGTGCCAGCAGTCCGACTCCGGCGGGCAATCAGCCCCAGCATTTT. It encodes CASSPTPAGNQPQHF.

The rearrangement joins TRBV10-3 to TRBJ2-1, with 9 bases fitting TRBD2. CDR3 length: 15 residues. The V and J ends lost 3 bases and 8 bases, in that order; junction bases with no gene match: 8. The germline CDR1 and CDR2 sequences are ENHRY and SYGVKD. The CDR3 DNA reads as TGTGCCATCAGTGACTTAAGCGGGGGGCGGGATGAGCAGTTCTTC. Protein sequence: CAISDLSGGRDEQFF.

The chain couples TRBV6-1 to TRBJ2-6; the match to TRBD2 covers 10 bases. CDR1 is MNHNS, CDR2 SASEGT, per germline. V gave up 2 bases and J gave up 0 bases; unmatched junction bases: 4. The length of the CDR3 is 18 residues. The CDR3 region is CASSELLAGDSGANVLTF. CDR3 coding DNA: TGTGCCAGCAGTGAACTTCTAGCGGGGGACTCTGGGGCCAACGTCCTGACTTTC.

The chain has TRBV19 and TRBJ1-1; D may be TRBD1 (6 bases). This CDR3 contains 14 residues. Trimming took off 9 bases at V and 4 bases at J, with 18 bases between the two ends. From germline, CDR1 is LNHDA and CDR2 SQIVND (reference sequence). CDR3 sequence reads: CASRGGGIGTEAFF. CDR3 DNA sequence: TGTGCCAGCCGAGGGGGGGGCATCGGCACTGAAGCTTTCTTT.

The genes are TRBV9 and TRBJ2-1; TRBD2 agrees at 7 bases. The CDR3 runs to 16 residues. V gave up 6 bases and J gave up 3 bases; unmatched junction bases: 12. Germline V gives CDR1 SGDLS, CDR2 YYNGEE. CDR3 sequence (DNA): TGTGCCAGCACCCAAGGGGAGGGAGGGATCTACAATGAGCAGTTCTTC. This encodes CASTQGEGGIYNEQFF.

This chain joins TRBV28 and TRBJ1-1; unclear D gene. CDR1 and CDR2 from the germline V gene are MDHEN and SYDVKM. The CDR3 length is 11 residues. With 7 bases removed from V and 7 bases from J, the gap between germline ends came to 10 bases. As DNA, the CDR3 is TGTGCCAGCAAAGTCGAGCTTGAAGCTTTCTTT. It codes for CASKVELEAFF.

The chain is built from TRBV3-1 (or the pseudogene TRBV3-2) and TRBJ1-2; perhaps TRBD1 as D (6 bases). Germline V gene sequence: CDR1 LGHDT, CDR2 YNNKEL (reference sequence). V was pared by 4 bases and J by 8 bases, with 14 bases between. The CDR3 runs to 13 residues. CDR3 sequence: CASSPRTDSGYTF. The DNA of the CDR3 is TGTGCCAGCAGCCCGAGGACAGATAGCGGCTACACCTTC.